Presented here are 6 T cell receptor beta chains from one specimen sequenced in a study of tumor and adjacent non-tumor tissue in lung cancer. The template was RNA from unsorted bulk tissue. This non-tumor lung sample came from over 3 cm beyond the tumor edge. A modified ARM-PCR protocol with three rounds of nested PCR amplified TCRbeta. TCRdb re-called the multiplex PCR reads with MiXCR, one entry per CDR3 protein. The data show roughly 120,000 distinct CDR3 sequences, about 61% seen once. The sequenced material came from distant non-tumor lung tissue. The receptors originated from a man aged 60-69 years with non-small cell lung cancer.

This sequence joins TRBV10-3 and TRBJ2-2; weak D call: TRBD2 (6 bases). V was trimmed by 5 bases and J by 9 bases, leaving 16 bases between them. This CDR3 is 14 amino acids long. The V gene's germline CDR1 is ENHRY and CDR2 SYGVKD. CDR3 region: CAISWGEDTRELFF. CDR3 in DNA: TGTGCCATCAGTTGGGGGGAGGATACCCGGGAGCTGTTTTTT.

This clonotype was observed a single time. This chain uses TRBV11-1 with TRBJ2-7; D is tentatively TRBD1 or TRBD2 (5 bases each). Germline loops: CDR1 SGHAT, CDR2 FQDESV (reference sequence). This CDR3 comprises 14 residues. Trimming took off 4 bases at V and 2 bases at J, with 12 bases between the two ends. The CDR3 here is CASSSTGPPYEQYF. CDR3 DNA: TGTGCCAGCAGCTCAACGGGACCGCCCTACGAGCAGTACTTC.

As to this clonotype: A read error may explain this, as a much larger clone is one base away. CDR3 DNA: TGCACCAGCAGCCAAGATCCGGGACAGGGGGGTTATGGCTACACCTTC. Amino acid sequence: CTSSQDPGQGGYGYTF. The V and J genes are TRBV4-1 and TRBJ1-2; 11 nucleotides agree with TRBD1. Germline values: CDR1 MGHRA, CDR2 YSYEKL. This CDR3 is 16 amino acids long.

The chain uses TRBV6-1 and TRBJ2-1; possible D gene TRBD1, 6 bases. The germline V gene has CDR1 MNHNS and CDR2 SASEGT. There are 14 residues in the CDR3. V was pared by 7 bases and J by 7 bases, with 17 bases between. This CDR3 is CASIQVGGVNEQFF. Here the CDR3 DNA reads TGTGCCAGCATCCAGGTAGGGGGAGTGAATGAGCAGTTCTTC.

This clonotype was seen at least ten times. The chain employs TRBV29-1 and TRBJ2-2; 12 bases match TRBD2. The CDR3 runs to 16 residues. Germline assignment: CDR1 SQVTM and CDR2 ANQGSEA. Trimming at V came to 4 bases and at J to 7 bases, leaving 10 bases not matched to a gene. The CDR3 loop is CSVGGASGGASGELFF. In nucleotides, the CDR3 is TGCAGCGTTGGTGGGGCTAGCGGGGGGGCAAGCGGGGAGCTGTTTTTT.

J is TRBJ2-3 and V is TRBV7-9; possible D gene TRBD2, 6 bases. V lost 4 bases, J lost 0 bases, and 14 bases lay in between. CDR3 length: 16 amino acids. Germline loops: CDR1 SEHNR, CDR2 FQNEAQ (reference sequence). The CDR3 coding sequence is TGTGCCAGCAGCTCCGAGGTTGCGGGAAGCACAGATACGCAGTATTTT. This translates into CASSSEVAGSTDTQYF.